This is a list of T cell receptor beta chains from one sample in a study of T cell responses to AZD1222 COVID-19 vaccine. The table came from immunoSEQ multiplex PCR; TCRdb's copy has only in-frame clones and leaves some out. The sample includes approximately 97,000 clones, 70% to 90% seen only once; the top ten take less than 6%. The sample was peripheral blood, taken on day 0 of AZD1222 vaccination. All receptors derive from an adult in good health. Each CDR3 is given with its conserved first and last residue. A D gene is named only where the DNA matches it firmly. Not every row has a clone size; where given, it reads once, few, many or a size class.

len	abundance	j_gene	d_gene	v_gene	CDR3aa	CDR3nt
18	.	TRBJ2-7	TRBD2	TRBV3-1/TRBV3-2	CASSQAPPASGTIYEQYF	TGTGCCAGCAGCCAAGCCCCTCCGGCTAGCGGGACGATCTACGAGCAGTACTTC
14	once	TRBJ1-1	.	TRBV30	CAWNRAGRDTEAFF	TGTGCCTGGAATCGCGCAGGCAGGGACACTGAAGCTTTCTTT
14	.	TRBJ2-6	.	TRBV28	CATLRGSGANVLTF	TGTGCGACCTTACGGGGGTCTGGGGCCAACGTCCTGACTTTC
12	.	TRBJ1-1	.	TRBV28	CASSLGDGEAFF	TGTGCCAGCAGTTTAGGGGACGGTGAAGCTTTCTTT
12	.	TRBJ2-5	.	TRBV28	CASLRGQETQYF	TGTGCCAGCTTAAGGGGCCAAGAGACCCAGTACTTC
17	.	TRBJ2-1	TRBD2	TRBV10-3	CAISESSRLAVDNEQFF	TGTGCCATCAGTGAGTCATCGCGGCTAGCGGTGGACAATGAGCAGTTCTTC
16	.	TRBJ2-5	.	TRBV6-5	CASSYSGELGGETQYF	TGTGCCAGCAGTTACTCAGGGGAGCTAGGTGGTGAGACCCAGTACTTC
18	.	TRBJ2-1	TRBD2	TRBV24-1	CATSDRNPPAGKHNEQFF	TGTGCCACCAGTGACCGTAACCCACCAGCGGGAAAACACAATGAGCAGTTCTTC
13	many	TRBJ2-7	.	TRBV5-1	CASSLSGRYEQYF	TGCGCCAGCAGCTTGAGTGGGCGCTACGAGCAGTACTTC
11	.	TRBJ1-2	.	TRBV29-1	CSVGRDKLYTF	TGCAGCGTCGGCCGAGACAAACTCTACACCTTC
14	.	TRBJ1-6	.	TRBV6-1	CASSEGRWESPLHF	TGTGCCAGCAGTGAAGGAAGGTGGGAATCACCCCTCCACTTT
15	.	TRBJ1-2	.	TRBV3-1/TRBV3-2	CASSLGGAGNYGYTF	TGTGCCAGCAGCCTAGGGGGGGCAGGGAACTATGGCTACACCTTC
15	once	TRBJ1-4	TRBD1	TRBV11-3	CASSPDRGQGEKLFF	TGTGCCAGCAGCCCCGACAGGGGGCAAGGTGAAAAACTGTTTTTT
18	.	TRBJ2-6	.	TRBV7-2	CASSSRRGRGSGANVLTF	TGTGCCAGCAGCTCCCGGCGTGGTAGGGGCTCTGGGGCCAACGTCCTGACTTTC
12	.	TRBJ2-1	.	TRBV11-2	CASSLPYNEQFF	TGTGCCAGCAGCCTCCCGTACAATGAGCAGTTCTTC
12	.	TRBJ2-7	TRBD1	TRBV29-1	CSANRGPYEQYF	TGCAGCGCAAACAGGGGGCCCTACGAGCAGTACTTC
14	.	TRBJ2-1	.	TRBV27	CASSGWEVKDEQFF	TGTGCCAGCAGTGGGTGGGAGGTTAAAGACGAGCAGTTCTTC
13	few	TRBJ2-4	.	TRBV5-1	CASSLRDKDIQYF	TGCGCCAGCAGTCTTAGGGACAAGGACATTCAGTACTTC
15	once	TRBJ2-5	TRBD1	TRBV7-7	CASSRTGSSQETQYF	TGTGCTAGCAGCCGGACAGGGTCGAGCCAAGAGACCCAGTACTTC
11	.	TRBJ2-7	.	TRBV10-3	CAIMENYEQYF	TGTGCCATCATGGAAAATTACGAGCAGTACTTC
15	.	TRBJ2-1	TRBD2	TRBV9	CASSVVTSGDNEQFF	TGTGCCAGCAGCGTAGTTACTAGCGGGGACAATGAGCAGTTCTTC
14	.	TRBJ1-1	.	TRBV6-4	CASSRDRMNTEAFF	TGTGCCAGCAGTCGGGACCGCATGAACACTGAAGCTTTCTTT